This TCR beta chain came from a study of blood T cell repertoires in COVID-19. Sequencing was performed with immunoSEQ multiplex PCR; in TCRdb, only in-frame clones are kept and a portion is missing. The data contain approximately 210,000 clones, roughly 84% of them seen just once; the ten biggest clones take up less than 7.5%. The ends were cut back, 3 bases at V and 10 bases at J, with 19 bases in the middle. Germline V lookup: CDR1 SGHRS, CDR2 YFSETQ. The CDR3 extends over 14 amino acids. The sample comprised peripheral blood. The receptor was derived from a woman aged 35 to 49 who had recovered from COVID-19. The rearrangement links TRBV5-1 to TRBJ1-1; D unclear. For the CDR3, the DNA is TGCGCCAGCAGCTCCACAGAAACCGGGGTCCTAGCTTTCTTT. It is translated as CASSSTETGVLAFF.